A selection of T cell receptor beta chains follows, all from one sample in a study of neurological immune-mediated disorders. MiXCR, run by TCRdb on the 5' RACE reads, gives a single entry per CDR3 protein. The sample records some 29,000 distinct CDR3 sequences, 9.5% to 15% being singletons. The sample comprised PBMCs. The receptors here all came from a man aged 60-69 years in good health. The CDR3 runs from the conserved cysteine through the conserved F or W. Fields, in order: J gene, V gene, clone size, D gene, CDR3 length, CDR3 DNA, CDR3 protein. A D gene is named only where the DNA matches it firmly. Part of the rows lack a size; the others show once, few, many or a class for expanded clones.

j_gene: TRBJ2-3; v_gene: TRBV6-2/TRBV6-3; abundance: many; d_gene: TRBD2; len: 15; CDR3nt: TGTGCCAGCACCCCCCTCGCGGGGGGGAAGGATACGCAGTATTTT; CDR3aa: CASTPLAGGKDTQYF
j_gene: TRBJ2-5; v_gene: TRBV20-1; abundance: many; d_gene: .; len: 14; CDR3nt: TGCAGTGCCCCCGGGGCGGAGGGGGAAGAGACCCAGTACTTC; CDR3aa: CSAPGAEGEETQYF
j_gene: TRBJ1-5; v_gene: TRBV20-1; abundance: many; d_gene: .; len: 14; CDR3nt: TGCAGTGCCACCAGTCCCCGTGGCAATCAGCCCCAGCATTTT; CDR3aa: CSATSPRGNQPQHF
j_gene: TRBJ2-5; v_gene: TRBV12-3/TRBV12-4; abundance: .; d_gene: TRBD1; len: 13; CDR3nt: TGTGCCAGCAGTTTAGTCAGGGGGGAGACCCAGTACTTC; CDR3aa: CASSLVRGETQYF
j_gene: TRBJ2-5; v_gene: TRBV12-3/TRBV12-4; abundance: many; d_gene: TRBD2; len: 14; CDR3nt: TGTGCCAGCTCCGGCGGGAGCAACCAAGAGACCCAGTACTTC; CDR3aa: CASSGGSNQETQYF
j_gene: TRBJ2-7; v_gene: TRBV24-1; abundance: many; d_gene: .; len: 18; CDR3nt: TGTGCCACCAGTGACGTAGGGGGACAACCGAACTGCTCCTACGAGCAGTACTTC; CDR3aa: CATSDVGGQPNCSYEQYF
j_gene: TRBJ2-7; v_gene: TRBV28; abundance: many; d_gene: TRBD2; len: 14; CDR3nt: TGTGCCACCGCGGCGACTAGCGAATCCTACGAGCAGTACTTC; CDR3aa: CATAATSESYEQYF
j_gene: TRBJ2-2; v_gene: TRBV29-1; abundance: few; d_gene: .; len: 13; CDR3nt: TGCAGTCGCCCGAAAACGAACACCGGGGAGCTGTTTTTT; CDR3aa: CSRPKTNTGELFF
j_gene: TRBJ2-3; v_gene: TRBV18; abundance: many; d_gene: TRBD1; len: 17; CDR3nt: TGTGCCAGCTCGCCCGCACCCGCCGGGACAGGCACAGATACGCAGTATTTT; CDR3aa: CASSPAPAGTGTDTQYF
j_gene: TRBJ2-1; v_gene: TRBV9; abundance: medium-sized; d_gene: .; len: 17; CDR3nt: TGTGCCAGCAGCGTAGGATTAGCGGAGAGCTCCTACAATGAGCAGTTCTTC; CDR3aa: CASSVGLAESSYNEQFF
j_gene: TRBJ2-7; v_gene: TRBV7-2; abundance: many; d_gene: TRBD1; len: 14; CDR3nt: TGTGCCAGCAGCACGACAGGGGGCTCGCTTGGGCAGTACTTC; CDR3aa: CASSTTGGSLGQYF
j_gene: TRBJ2-6; v_gene: TRBV15; abundance: many; d_gene: .; len: 17; CDR3nt: TGTGCCACCAGCAGGGGCAGGGACTTCTCTGGGGCCAACGTCCTGACTTTC; CDR3aa: CATSRGRDFSGANVLTF
j_gene: TRBJ2-1; v_gene: TRBV29-1; abundance: many; d_gene: .; len: 13; CDR3nt: TGCAGCGTTGAAGATATCAGATACAATGAGCAGTTCTTC; CDR3aa: CSVEDIRYNEQFF
j_gene: TRBJ1-2; v_gene: TRBV15; abundance: many; d_gene: .; len: 13; CDR3nt: TGTGCCACCAGCAGAGATCGGGTCTATGGCTACACCTTC; CDR3aa: CATSRDRVYGYTF
j_gene: TRBJ2-7; v_gene: TRBV5-5; abundance: medium-sized; d_gene: .; len: 15; CDR3nt: TGTGCCAGCAGCTTGGAAAGAGGGATAACCTACGAGCAGTACTTC; CDR3aa: CASSLERGITYEQYF
j_gene: TRBJ1-5; v_gene: TRBV5-1; abundance: many; d_gene: .; len: 13; CDR3nt: TGCGCCAGCAGCTCAGGGATCAATCAGCCCCAGCATTTT; CDR3aa: CASSSGINQPQHF
j_gene: TRBJ2-7; v_gene: TRBV20-1; abundance: many; d_gene: TRBD2; len: 13; CDR3nt: TGCAGTGCTTTTGGAAGACTAGCGGTGGGGCAGTACTTC; CDR3aa: CSAFGRLAVGQYF
j_gene: TRBJ2-2; v_gene: TRBV7-2; abundance: few; d_gene: .; len: 14; CDR3nt: TGTGCCAGCAGCCCCTTGACGTCCCCCGGGGAGCTGTTTTTT; CDR3aa: CASSPLTSPGELFF
j_gene: TRBJ2-3; v_gene: TRBV7-3; abundance: .; d_gene: TRBD1; len: 17; CDR3nt: TGTACCAGCAGCTTAATGTATAGGGGGCGAACGACAGATACGCAGTATTTT; CDR3aa: CTSSLMYRGRTTDTQYF
j_gene: TRBJ2-7; v_gene: TRBV29-1; abundance: many; d_gene: TRBD2; len: 15; CDR3nt: TGCAGCGTTGATTCGACTAGCGGGAGCCGCGGGGAGCAGTACTTC; CDR3aa: CSVDSTSGSRGEQYF
j_gene: TRBJ1-1; v_gene: TRBV20-1; abundance: many; d_gene: TRBD1; len: 11; CDR3nt: TGCAGTGCCAACTCTGGACAGGTTACTTTCTTT; CDR3aa: CSANSGQVTFF
j_gene: TRBJ2-1; v_gene: TRBV12-3/TRBV12-4; abundance: many; d_gene: TRBD2; len: 15; CDR3nt: TGTGCCAGCAGTTTACGACTAGCGGACCACAATGAGCAGTTCTTC; CDR3aa: CASSLRLADHNEQFF
j_gene: TRBJ2-1; v_gene: TRBV5-1; abundance: few; d_gene: .; len: 14; CDR3nt: TGCGCCAGCAGCTTGGGGCAGGGGAACAATGAGCAGTTCTTC; CDR3aa: CASSLGQGNNEQFF
j_gene: TRBJ2-3; v_gene: TRBV11-3; abundance: many; d_gene: .; len: 12; CDR3nt: TGTGCCAGCAGCTTCCCGGCCCGTACGCAGTATTTT; CDR3aa: CASSFPARTQYF
j_gene: TRBJ1-2; v_gene: TRBV4-2; abundance: once; d_gene: .; len: 14; CDR3nt: TGTACCAGCAGCCAAGAAGAGGGACTCTATGGCTACACCTTC; CDR3aa: CTSSQEEGLYGYTF
j_gene: TRBJ2-2; v_gene: TRBV20-1; abundance: many; d_gene: .; len: 14; CDR3nt: TGCAGTGCCCCGGGTCGACAGAACACCGGGGAGCTGTTTTTT; CDR3aa: CSAPGRQNTGELFF
j_gene: TRBJ2-2; v_gene: TRBV5-4; abundance: many; d_gene: TRBD1; len: 16; CDR3nt: TGTGCCAGCAGCCCCTGGACAGGGCGACACACCGGGGAGCTGTTTTTT; CDR3aa: CASSPWTGRHTGELFF
j_gene: TRBJ2-7; v_gene: TRBV7-3; abundance: many; d_gene: TRBD1; len: 14; CDR3nt: TGTGCCAGCAGCTTTTCCGGACAGGGTTACGAGCAGTACTTC; CDR3aa: CASSFSGQGYEQYF
j_gene: TRBJ2-3; v_gene: TRBV7-9; abundance: many; d_gene: .; len: 12; CDR3nt: TGTGCCAGCAGCTTCCCTTTAGATACGCAGTATTTT; CDR3aa: CASSFPLDTQYF
j_gene: TRBJ2-1; v_gene: TRBV7-2; abundance: .; d_gene: .; len: 13; CDR3nt: TGTGCCAGCGGGTTGGTAGCCAGCAATGAGCAGTTCTTC; CDR3aa: CASGLVASNEQFF
j_gene: TRBJ2-3; v_gene: TRBV28; abundance: many; d_gene: TRBD1; len: 14; CDR3nt: TGTGCCAGCAGCTACGACAGGGCCACAGATACGCAGTATTTT; CDR3aa: CASSYDRATDTQYF
j_gene: TRBJ1-2; v_gene: TRBV6-2/TRBV6-3; abundance: many; d_gene: TRBD1; len: 13; CDR3nt: TGTGCCAGCAGCGCAGGGACAGGTCGCGGCTACACCTTC; CDR3aa: CASSAGTGRGYTF
j_gene: TRBJ2-1; v_gene: TRBV7-2; abundance: many; d_gene: TRBD2; len: 15; CDR3nt: TGTGCCAGCAGCTTAGCGGGACTAGATCTCGGTGAGCAGTTCTTC; CDR3aa: CASSLAGLDLGEQFF
j_gene: TRBJ2-1; v_gene: TRBV20-1; abundance: many; d_gene: TRBD2; len: 17; CDR3nt: TGCAGTGCTAGAGATATCGGGGGCGGGAGGGCCGCCAATGAGCAGTTCTTC; CDR3aa: CSARDIGGGRAANEQFF
j_gene: TRBJ1-2; v_gene: TRBV2; abundance: .; d_gene: .; len: 10; CDR3nt: TGTGCCAGCGAGGGGGTTGGCTACACCTTC; CDR3aa: CASEGVGYTF
j_gene: TRBJ1-1; v_gene: TRBV12-3/TRBV12-4; abundance: many; d_gene: TRBD1; len: 14; CDR3nt: TGTGCCAGCAGTCGGGCGGACAGGGGTTTTTGGGCTTTCTTT; CDR3aa: CASSRADRGFWAFF
j_gene: TRBJ1-3; v_gene: TRBV7-6; abundance: many; d_gene: TRBD1; len: 15; CDR3nt: TGTGCCAGCAGCTTGGGGACAGGGACTGGAAACACCATATATTTT; CDR3aa: CASSLGTGTGNTIYF
j_gene: TRBJ2-5; v_gene: TRBV11-3; abundance: many; d_gene: TRBD2; len: 17; CDR3nt: TGTGCCAGCAGCTTAGGTTCGGCGGGAGGCGGCCAAGAGACCCAGTACTTC; CDR3aa: CASSLGSAGGGQETQYF
j_gene: TRBJ2-3; v_gene: TRBV10-3; abundance: many; d_gene: TRBD2; len: 13; CDR3nt: TGTGCCACCGAAGCGGGGGGGACAGATACGCAGTATTTT; CDR3aa: CATEAGGTDTQYF
j_gene: TRBJ1-1; v_gene: TRBV7-9; abundance: many; d_gene: .; len: 13; CDR3nt: TGTGCCGGCAACAGACAGCAGAACACTGAAGCTTTCTTT; CDR3aa: CAGNRQQNTEAFF
j_gene: TRBJ2-3; v_gene: TRBV9; abundance: many; d_gene: TRBD1; len: 18; CDR3nt: TGTGCCAGCAGCGCTTCGACCGGGACAGGCCATTGGGGGGATACGCAGTATTTT; CDR3aa: CASSASTGTGHWGDTQYF
j_gene: TRBJ2-1; v_gene: TRBV7-2; abundance: many; d_gene: .; len: 17; CDR3nt: TGTGCCAGCAGCCAAATCTATGGGGCGAGCTCCTACAATGAGCAGTTCTTC; CDR3aa: CASSQIYGASSYNEQFF
j_gene: TRBJ1-5; v_gene: TRBV15; abundance: many; d_gene: .; len: 16; CDR3nt: TGTGCCACCAGCAGGATCAGGGGATCTAGCAATCAGCCCCAGCATTTT; CDR3aa: CATSRIRGSSNQPQHF
j_gene: TRBJ1-2; v_gene: TRBV4-1; abundance: many; d_gene: .; len: 15; CDR3nt: TGCGCCAGCAGCCCCCTCGACAGACCCGACTATGGCTACACCTTC; CDR3aa: CASSPLDRPDYGYTF
j_gene: TRBJ2-7; v_gene: TRBV6-1; abundance: .; d_gene: TRBD1; len: 13; CDR3nt: TGTGCCTGCAGGGGGCTCATCTCCTACGAGCAGTACTTC; CDR3aa: CACRGLISYEQYF
j_gene: TRBJ2-5; v_gene: TRBV20-1; abundance: many; d_gene: .; len: 11; CDR3nt: TGCAGTGCGAGACTATTGGAGACCCAGTACTTC; CDR3aa: CSARLLETQYF
j_gene: TRBJ2-6; v_gene: TRBV5-1; abundance: many; d_gene: TRBD1; len: 16; CDR3nt: TGCGCCAGCAGCACCCGGACAGGGGGCCTTTCCGACGTCCTGACTTTC; CDR3aa: CASSTRTGGLSDVLTF
j_gene: TRBJ2-1; v_gene: TRBV7-9; abundance: many; d_gene: TRBD1; len: 14; CDR3nt: TGTGCCAGCAGCTTGGTGGACAGGGGCGATGAGCAGTTCTTC; CDR3aa: CASSLVDRGDEQFF
j_gene: TRBJ1-5; v_gene: TRBV12-3/TRBV12-4; abundance: many; d_gene: .; len: 14; CDR3nt: TGTGCCAGCAGCATCCTTGGGGGCTATCAGCCCCAGCATTTT; CDR3aa: CASSILGGYQPQHF
j_gene: TRBJ2-2; v_gene: TRBV12-3/TRBV12-4; abundance: many; d_gene: .; len: 14; CDR3nt: TGTGCCAGCAGTTTAGCGGGAGAGAACGGGGAGCTGTTTTTT; CDR3aa: CASSLAGENGELFF
j_gene: TRBJ2-1; v_gene: TRBV5-6; abundance: many; d_gene: .; len: 13; CDR3nt: TGTGCCAGCAGTCCCGCCGGCAGCAATGAGCAGTTCTTC; CDR3aa: CASSPAGSNEQFF